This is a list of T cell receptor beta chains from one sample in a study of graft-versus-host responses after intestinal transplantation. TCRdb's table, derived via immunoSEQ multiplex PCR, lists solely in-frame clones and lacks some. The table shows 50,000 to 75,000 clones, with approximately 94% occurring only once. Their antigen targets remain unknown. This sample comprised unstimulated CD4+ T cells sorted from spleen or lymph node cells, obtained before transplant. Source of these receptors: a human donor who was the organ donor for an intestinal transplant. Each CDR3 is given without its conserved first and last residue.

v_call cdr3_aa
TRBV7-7 ASSLGDQETQY
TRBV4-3 ASSQDTARETQY
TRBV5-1 ASSLYRTGAYEQY
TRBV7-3 ASNFGQGLYSPLH
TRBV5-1 ASSTQAGGPLVGELF
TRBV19 ASSIFRGARSNQPQH
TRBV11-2 ASSLEPGTGLRETQY
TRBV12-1 ARSRRGGGEKLF
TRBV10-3 AISESPGVGPSYNEQF
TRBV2 ASSVSVYNEQF
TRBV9 ASSVGEGQGYFTDTQY
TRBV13 ASSLRRGVGNEQF
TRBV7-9 ASSFGGGAPAQY
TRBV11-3 ASSSLGQVRNSPLH
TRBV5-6 ANQSSQYNEQF
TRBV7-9 ASSFPTSGADTQY
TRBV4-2 ASSQVGTDRGLGRNTIY
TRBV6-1 ASRGLRDGYT
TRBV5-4 ASSSSGGKGEQY
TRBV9 ASSVGPQLQGPYEQY
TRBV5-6 ASSRLGKKVTYEQY
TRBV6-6 ASSYRGDWYEQY
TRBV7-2 ASSLASGRGRASTDTQY
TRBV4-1 ASSQETGGQGYT
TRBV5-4 ASSSKGGGELF
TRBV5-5 ASDLQGGSIQY
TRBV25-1 ASSWAFEKLF
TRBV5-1 ASSIGQQQNIQY
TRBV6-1 ASSRYRLSTETQY
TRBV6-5 ASSRGQSHGYT
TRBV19 ASWRQGGGYT
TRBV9 ASSVGPGTNEKLF
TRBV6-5 ASSLGSDRGYEQY
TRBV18 ASSPFYPDSTDTQY
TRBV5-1 ASSLEGTGGQETQY
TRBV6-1 ASRQGANQPQH
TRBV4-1 ASSQGQGEQY
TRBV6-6 ASSPSGRGRNEQY
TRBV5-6 ASSLKTGENYGYT
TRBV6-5 ASSYGRPGNTIY
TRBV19 ASSIEGTGTQH